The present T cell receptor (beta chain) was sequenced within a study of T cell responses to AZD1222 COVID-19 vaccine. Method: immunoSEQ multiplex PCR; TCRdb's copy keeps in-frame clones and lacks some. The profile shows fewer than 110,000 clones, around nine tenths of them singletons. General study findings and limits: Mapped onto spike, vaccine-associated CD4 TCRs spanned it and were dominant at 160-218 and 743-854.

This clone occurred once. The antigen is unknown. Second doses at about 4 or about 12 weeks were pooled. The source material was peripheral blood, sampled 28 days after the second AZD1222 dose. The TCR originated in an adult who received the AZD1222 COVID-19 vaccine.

The CDR3 is CASSQTGAPGYTF. The CDR3 nucleotides are TGTGCCAGCAGCCAAACAGGGGCACCTGGCTACACCTTC. J is TRBJ1-2 and V is TRBV7-2; 7 bases line up with TRBD1. Trimming took 5 bases from V and 7 from J; bases not matched to a gene: 7. The CDR3 has 13 amino acids. From germline, CDR1 is SGHTA and CDR2 FQGNSA.